This T cell receptor beta chain was identified during a study of blood T cell repertoires in COVID-19. The CDR3 is 19 residues long. Germline lookup yields CDR1 SGHTS and CDR2 YDEGEE. The ends lost 5 bases at V and 0 bases at J; junction bases unmatched: 16. Original processing methods: It was from reference gene primer amplification that nucleated cell counts were estimated. The table came from immunoSEQ multiplex PCR; TCRdb's copy has only in-frame clones and leaves some out. D and trimming come from the DNA, and the V and J calls and clone size come from that table. The sample carries around 55,000 clones, 90% recorded once.

Sequenced input: peripheral blood. J is TRBJ2-3 and V is TRBV5-8; TRBD2 matches 9 bases. The TCR was taken from a man in his forties or fifties with acute or convalescent COVID-19. The CDR3 DNA reads as TGTGCCAGCAGTCGGACCCGGGGGAGGACTAGCGCGAGCACAGATACGCAGTATTTT. Protein sequence: CASSRTRGRTSASTDTQYF.